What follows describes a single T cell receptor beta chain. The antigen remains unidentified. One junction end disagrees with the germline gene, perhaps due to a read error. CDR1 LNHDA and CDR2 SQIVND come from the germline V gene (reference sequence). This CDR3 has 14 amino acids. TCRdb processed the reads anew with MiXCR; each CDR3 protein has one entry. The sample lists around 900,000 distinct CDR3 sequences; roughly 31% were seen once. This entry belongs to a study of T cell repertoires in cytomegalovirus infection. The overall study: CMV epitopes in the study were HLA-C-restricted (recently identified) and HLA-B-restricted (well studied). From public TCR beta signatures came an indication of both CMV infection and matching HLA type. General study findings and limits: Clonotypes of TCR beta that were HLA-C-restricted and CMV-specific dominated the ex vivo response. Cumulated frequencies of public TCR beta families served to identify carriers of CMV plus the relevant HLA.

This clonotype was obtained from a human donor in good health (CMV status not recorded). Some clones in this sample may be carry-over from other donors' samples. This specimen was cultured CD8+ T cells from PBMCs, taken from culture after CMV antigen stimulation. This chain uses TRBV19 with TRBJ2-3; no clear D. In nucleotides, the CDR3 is TGTGGCAGTAGTCCCCCGGACGTGTCAGATACGCAGTATTTT. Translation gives CGSSPPDVSDTQYF.